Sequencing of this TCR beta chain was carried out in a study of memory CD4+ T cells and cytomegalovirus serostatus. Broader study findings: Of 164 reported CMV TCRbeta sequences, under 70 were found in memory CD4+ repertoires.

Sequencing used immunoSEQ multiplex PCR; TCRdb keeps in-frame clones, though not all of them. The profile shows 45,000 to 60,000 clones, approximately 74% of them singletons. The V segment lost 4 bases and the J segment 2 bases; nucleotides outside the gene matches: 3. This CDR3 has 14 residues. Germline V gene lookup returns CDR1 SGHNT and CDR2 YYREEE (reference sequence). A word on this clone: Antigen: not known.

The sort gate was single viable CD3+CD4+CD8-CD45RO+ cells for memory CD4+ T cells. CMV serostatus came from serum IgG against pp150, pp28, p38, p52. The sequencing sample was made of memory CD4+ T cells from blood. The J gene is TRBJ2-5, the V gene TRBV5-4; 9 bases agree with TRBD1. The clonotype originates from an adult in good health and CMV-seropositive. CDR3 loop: CASSLTGGQETQYF. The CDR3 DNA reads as TGTGCCAGCAGCCTGACAGGGGGGCAAGAGACCCAGTACTTC.